These 28 T cell receptor beta chains were sequenced from one sample in a study of T-cell memory formation after mild COVID-19. TCRdb re-called the 5' RACE reads with MiXCR, one entry per CDR3 protein. The sample has about half a million distinct CDR3 sequences, about 18% seen once; the top ten hold around 12%. The sample was PBMCs or a T cell subset sorted from them (not recorded which). The receptor source for this set is an adult woman who had mild COVID-19 (a few samples of this study predate the infection). Cell type and time point are not known.

In its sample, this clonotype was seen a few times. The genes are TRBV5-5 and TRBJ2-7, with D possibly TRBD1 on 5 matching bases. Germline V gene sequence: CDR1 SGHKS, CDR2 YYEKEE (reference sequence). With 4 bases removed from V and 0 bases from J, the gap between germline ends came to 14 bases. The CDR3 loop spans 15 amino acids. The CDR3 DNA reads TGTGCCAGCAGCAAGGACGGACAAAGCTCCTACGAGCAGTACTTC. This sequence encodes CASSKDGQSSYEQYF.

This clonotype was picked up one time. The chain couples TRBV12-3 or TRBV12-4 to TRBJ2-3; D may be TRBD1 (6 bases). V was trimmed by 6 bases and J by 1 base, leaving 17 bases between them. The CDR3 is 16 residues long. Here the CDR3 reads CASRRNTGSGTDTQYF. The CDR3 nucleotides are TGTGCCAGCAGGCGAAACACAGGGAGTGGCACAGATACGCAGTATTTT.

In this sample, this clonotype turned up a few times. The chain has TRBV7-9 and TRBJ2-5; 7 nucleotides align to TRBD1. The V segment lost 1 base and the J segment 0 bases; nucleotides outside the gene matches: 11. This CDR3 is built from 18 residues. CDR1 is SEHNR and CDR2 is FQNEAQ in the germline V gene (reference sequence). CDR3 sequence: CASSLGYDRAFYQETQYF. The CDR3 bases are TGTGCCAGCAGCTTAGGCTACGACAGGGCCTTCTACCAAGAGACCCAGTACTTC. The complete variable domain, with remaining parts taken from reference TRBV7-9 and TRBJ2-5, reads DTGVSQNPRHKITKRGQNVTFRCDPISEHNRLYWYRQTLGQGPEFLTYFQNEAQLEKSRLLSDRFSAERPKGSFSTLEIQRTEQGDSAMYLCASSLGYDRAFYQETQYFGPGTRLLVL.

V usage is TRBV5-6 and J usage is TRBJ2-7; possibly TRBD2 for D (6 bases). The CDR3 is 17 residues long. CDR1 is SGHDT, CDR2 YYEEEE, per germline. Trimming shortened V by 4 bases and J by 2 bases, and 22 bases separated the two germline ends. CDR3 bases: TGTGCCAGCAGCCCCGGTTCGGTGGGGAGGCCCACCTACGAGCAGTACTTC. Its protein is CASSPGSVGRPTYEQYF.

This clonotype appeared a few times. The rearrangement links TRBV7-2 to TRBJ2-1; 13 nucleotides line up with TRBD2. The V and J ends lost 3 bases and 2 bases, in that order; junction bases with no gene match: 1. Per germline, CDR1 SGHTA and CDR2 FQGNSA. The CDR3 contains 16 residues. The CDR3 reads CASSFTSGRAYNEQFF. The CDR3 nucleotides read TGTGCCAGCAGCTTTACTAGCGGGAGGGCCTACAATGAGCAGTTCTTC.

In this sample, this clonotype turned up many times. The chain is built from TRBV2 and TRBJ1-4; possibly TRBD1 for D (6 bases). Germline-derived CDR1 and CDR2 are SNHLY and FYNNEI. Trimming removed 5 bases from V and 3 bases from J, with 13 bases in between. CDR3 size: 15 residues. CDR3 bases: TGTGCCAGCAGTTTTAGGACAGTGGCTAATGAAAAACTGTTTTTT. Residues: CASSFRTVANEKLFF.

The chain has TRBV5-4 and TRBJ2-1; D might be TRBD1 (5 bases). V lost 5 bases to trimming and J lost 9 bases, with 9 bases between them. Germline V gene sequence: CDR1 SGHNT, CDR2 YYREEE (reference sequence). This CDR3 comprises 11 residues. CDR3 in DNA: TGTGCCAGCAGAGCCGACAGTGAGCAGTTCTTC. It specifies CASRADSEQFF. The full variable domain, its missing parts supplied by reference TRBV5-4 and TRBJ2-1, is ETGVTQSPTHLIKTRGQQVTLRCSSQSGHNTVSWYQQALGQGPQFIFQYYREEENGRGNFPPRFSGLQFPNYSSELNVNALELDDSALYLCASRADSEQFFGPGTRLTVL.

This clonotype came up a few times. The rearrangement joins TRBV2 to TRBJ2-1, with 10 bases matching TRBD1. This CDR3 spans 15 amino acids. With 6 bases clipped from V and 6 bases from J, the junction kept 8 bases outside the gene matches. Germline loops: CDR1 SNHLY, CDR2 FYNNEI. The CDR3 DNA reads as TGTGCCAGCAGAGACTCCGGGACAGGGGTCAATGAGCAGTTCTTC. Its protein product is CASRDSGTGVNEQFF.

V usage is TRBV7-6 and J usage is TRBJ2-3, with TRBD1 identical over 9 bases. This CDR3 region has 15 residues. Germline V gene lookup returns CDR1 SGHVS and CDR2 FNYEAQ. V shed 5 bases and J 4 bases; nucleotides not matched to a gene: 7. The CDR3 loop is CASSPGTGWSDTQYF. The CDR3 coding sequence is TGTGCCAGCAGCCCAGGGACAGGGTGGTCAGATACGCAGTATTTT.

This clonotype occurred a few times. This rearrangement joins TRBV12-3 or TRBV12-4 to TRBJ1-2; D call uncertain. The ends were cut back, 5 bases at V and 4 bases at J, with 23 bases in the middle. CDR3 length: 17 residues. DNA of the CDR3: TGTGCCAGCAGTCCCAGAGTTAGTAGGAGATTAAGCTATGGCTACACCTTC. Translating gives CASSPRVSRRLSYGYTF.

The rearrangement joins TRBV20-1 to TRBJ2-1, with 13 positions matching TRBD2. V was pared by 2 bases and J by 8 bases, with 9 bases of the junction left unmatched. The CDR3 totals 16 residues. CDR1 is DFQATT, CDR2 SNEGSKA, per germline (reference sequence). In DNA, the CDR3 is TGCAGTGCTAGAACTAGCGGGAGGGTCATAGGGGATGAGCAGTTCTTC. Translated, it gives CSARTSGRVIGDEQFF.

The chain uses TRBV11-1 and TRBJ2-2; D may be TRBD2 (6 bases). Germline CDR1 and CDR2: SGHAT and FQDESV (reference sequence). V lost 4 bases, J lost 1 base, and 16 bases lay in between. This CDR3 has 17 residues. The CDR3 spells CASSYKVRAGNTGELFF. The CDR3 bases are TGTGCCAGCAGCTATAAAGTCCGAGCGGGGAACACCGGGGAGCTGTTTTTT.

J is TRBJ2-7 and V is TRBV19; 9 bases fit TRBD1. Germline lookup yields CDR1 LNHDA and CDR2 SQIVND (reference sequence). With V trimmed by 3 bases and J by 6 bases, 3 bases remained unmatched. The CDR3 has 13 amino acids. CDR3 sequence: CASSISTGGEQYF. In nucleotides, the CDR3 is TGTGCCAGTAGTATCTCGACAGGGGGCGAGCAGTACTTC.

This chain joins TRBV5-6 and TRBJ2-7; 7 bases agree with TRBD2. V lost 4 bases, J lost 9 bases, and 10 bases stayed unmatched. The CDR3 is made up of 13 amino acids. Germline V gene sequence: CDR1 SGHDT, CDR2 YYEEEE. The CDR3 loop reads CASSLASGEGQYF. The CDR3, as DNA: TGTGCCAGCAGCCTAGCGAGCGGGGAGGGGCAGTACTTC.

The J gene is TRBJ1-2, the V gene TRBV7-8, with D unclear. Germline CDR1 SGHVS, CDR2 FQNEAQ. Trimming removed 1 base at V and 4 bases at J, with 13 bases between. The CDR3 is 15 amino acids. The CDR3: CASSLEFGGIYGYTF. DNA of the CDR3: TGTGCCAGCAGCTTAGAGTTCGGCGGTATCTATGGCTACACCTTC.

The gene calls are TRBV10-3 and TRBJ2-7, with D perhaps TRBD2 (6 bases). Trimming cost V 3 bases and J 4 bases, with 13 bases left between them. CDR1 and CDR2 (germline): ENHRY, SYGVKD. The CDR3 is 14 amino acids. Here the CDR3 reads CAISDSPGRYEQYF. The CDR3 bases are TGTGCCATCAGTGATTCCCCGGGGAGGTACGAGCAGTACTTC.

The V gene is TRBV5-1, the J gene TRBJ1-6; D is undetermined. Per the germline V gene, CDR1 is SGHRS and CDR2 is YFSETQ. The CDR3 sequence is 12 residues long. Trimming cost V 4 bases and J 9 bases, with 8 bases left between them. The CDR3 DNA follows: TGCGCCAGCAGCCAGGAGTCTTCACCCCTCCACTTT. Its protein is CASSQESSPLHF.

V is TRBV21-1 and J is TRBJ2-7; TRBD1 is the table's D call, not checked against the DNA. TRBV21-1 is given as a pseudogene. The CDR3 has 18 amino acids. CDR3 coding DNA: TGTGCCAGCAGCAAAGGAAGGGACAGGGGAACTACTTCCTACGAGCAGTACTTC. It yields the protein CASSKGRDRGTTSYEQYF.

This clonotype was seen many times. This rearrangement joins TRBV7-6 to TRBJ2-5; 7 positions agree with TRBD1. With 8 bases clipped from V and 2 bases from J, the junction kept 5 bases outside the gene matches. This CDR3 is 13 amino acids long. CDR1 is SGHVS, CDR2 FNYEAQ, per germline. In DNA, the CDR3 is TGTGCCAGCGGAAGGGGGCATCAAGAGACCCAGTACTTC. It codes for CASGRGHQETQYF.

V is TRBV5-1 and J is TRBJ1-4, with D perhaps matching TRBD1 (5 bases). This CDR3 spans 15 amino acids. Trimming cost V 0 bases and J 3 bases, with 9 bases left between them. Germline CDR1 SGHRS, CDR2 YFSETQ. As DNA, the CDR3 is TGCGCCAGCAGCTTGGAGGGACCCTCTAATGAAAAACTGTTTTTT. Residues: CASSLEGPSNEKLFF.

The chain uses TRBV2 and TRBJ2-7; TRBD2 matches at 11 bases. The CDR3 spans 17 residues. CDR1 SNHLY and CDR2 FYNNEI come from the germline V gene. J gave up 1 base and V 7 bases, and 12 bases lay outside the gene matches. The CDR3 sequence is CASNPSLAGGPSYEQYF. The CDR3 DNA sequence: TGTGCCAGCAACCCCTCTCTAGCGGGAGGCCCGTCCTACGAGCAGTACTTC.

The genes are TRBV5-1 and TRBJ1-6, with 7 bases that match TRBD1. V lost 0 bases to trimming and J lost 6 bases; unmatched junction nucleotides: 0. Germline V gene lookup returns CDR1 SGHRS and CDR2 YFSETQ. The CDR3 has 14 residues. The CDR3 nucleotides are TGCGCCAGCAGCTTGGGGGACAGTAATTCACCCCTCCACTTT. Translated, it gives CASSLGDSNSPLHF.

In this sample, this clonotype turned up a few times. This rearrangement joins TRBV20-1 to TRBJ2-7; TRBD1 might be the D (5 bases). V lost 2 bases and J 7 bases, leaving 18 bases between the germline ends. The CDR3 covers 14 residues. Germline assignment: CDR1 DFQATT and CDR2 SNEGSKA (reference sequence). Here the CDR3 DNA reads TGCAGTGCTAGATTCGGACAATCACCTAGGGAGCAGTACTTC. It yields the protein CSARFGQSPREQYF.

The chain carries TRBV30 and TRBJ2-7; TRBD1 might be the D (5 bases). V was cut by 5 bases and J by 0 bases, with 11 bases left in between. The CDR3 extends over 13 amino acids. Per the germline V gene, CDR1 is GTSNPN and CDR2 is SVGIG (reference sequence). DNA for the CDR3: TGTGCCTGGGCTCCAGGGATCTCCTACGAGCAGTACTTC. It is translated as CAWAPGISYEQYF.

V gene TRBV4-1 combines with J gene TRBJ2-3, with D possibly TRBD2 on 5 matching bases. Trimming pared 0 bases from V and 2 bases from J, leaving 15 bases between. The CDR3 extends over 17 amino acids. Germline V CDR1 and CDR2: MGHRA, YSYEKL. As DNA, the CDR3 is TGCGCCAGCAGCCAAGAAAGAGTCGGCGGGTTCACAGATACGCAGTATTTT. Protein sequence: CASSQERVGGFTDTQYF.

Only one count was recorded for this clonotype. The V call is TRBV5-1, the J call TRBJ2-3; D unclear. The CDR3 sequence is 15 residues long. Trimming shortened V by 2 bases and J by 1 base, and 11 bases separated the two germline ends. The germline CDR1 and CDR2 sequences are SGHRS and YFSETQ. CDR3 amino acids: CASSLSPSGTDTQYF. The CDR3 nucleotides read TGCGCCAGCAGCTTATCCCCAAGCGGCACAGATACGCAGTATTTT. The full variable domain, with the rest looked up from reference TRBV5-1 and TRBJ2-3, is KAGVTQTPRYLIKTRGQQVTLSCSPISGHRSVSWYQQTPGQGLQFLFEYFSETQRNKGNFPGRFSGRQFSNSRSEMNVSTLELGDSALYLCASSLSPSGTDTQYFGPGTRLTVL.

The chain links TRBV6-5 to TRBJ2-2; TRBD2 might be the D (6 bases). Germline lookup yields CDR1 MNHEY and CDR2 SVGAGI. Trimming removed 4 bases from V and 6 bases from J, with 21 bases in between. The CDR3 covers 17 residues. The CDR3: CASSWARRVGGSGELFF. DNA of the CDR3: TGTGCCAGCAGTTGGGCCCGGAGGGTAGGCGGATCCGGGGAGCTGTTTTTT.

This chain joins TRBV6-5 and TRBJ1-1; D perhaps matches TRBD1 (6 bases). This CDR3 region has 13 residues. Germline V gene lookup returns CDR1 MNHEY and CDR2 SVGAGI. V was cut by 5 bases and J by 6 bases, with 13 bases left in between. CDR3 protein: CASSLQGGSEAFF. In DNA, the CDR3 is TGTGCCAGCAGTCTACAGGGAGGGTCTGAAGCTTTCTTT.